The source of this T cell receptor (beta chain) is a study of a mutant IDH1 vaccine in newly diagnosed glioma. Time point in this sample: week 35, safety follow-up. Vaccinated patients received 300 ug of mutant IDH1 20-mer peptide per dose, with topical imiquimod. This CDR3 is 16 amino acids long. Per the germline V gene, CDR1 is SGDLS and CDR2 is YYNGEE. Trimming removed 6 bases from V and 0 bases from J, with 17 bases in between. Profiling relied on immunoSEQ multiplex PCR, and the TCRdb table lists in-frame clones only, not all of them. The top ten hold roughly 4% of the sample, which has 60,000 or so clones, roughly 80% seen once. Concerning this clone itself: What it recognizes is unknown.

This TCR was sampled from a man aged 30 to 45 with glioma. This material consisted of PBMCs, taken from a glioma patient whose treatment included an IDH1 peptide vaccine. The rearrangement uses TRBV9 and TRBJ2-3; a weak D match, TRBD1 (6 bases). The CDR3 nucleotides are TGTGCCAGCACCACAGGACAGCTTAGTAGCACAGATACGCAGTATTTT. This translates into CASTTGQLSSTDTQYF.